This T cell receptor (beta chain) was identified during a study of T-cell reconstitution after alpha-beta-depleted transplantation in children. On this clonotype: What it binds is not known.

CDR1 and CDR2 (germline): DFQATT, SNEGSKA (reference sequence). V was trimmed by 7 bases and J by 1 base, leaving 7 bases between them. This CDR3 has 11 residues. Broader study findings: Newly generated T cells supplied most T-cell counts and diversity one year post-transplant. Alpha-beta T cells present about two months after transplant were reported to originate from several hundred expanded graft clones.

As it was prepared, the TCRbeta library received unique molecular identifiers. MiXCR, applied by TCRdb to the PCR reads, yields one record per CDR3 protein. The data show about 200,000 distinct CDR3 sequences, under 8.5% seen once. The sequence came from a boy younger than 10 with acute lymphoblastic leukemia, due to receive a stem cell transplant. The V call is TRBV20-1, the J call TRBJ1-1; D unresolved. This specimen was PBMCs, taken before TCRalphabeta/CD19-depleted stem cell transplant. CDR3 sequence (DNA): TGCAGTGTACCACCGAACACTGAAGCTTTCTTT. It yields the protein CSVPPNTEAFF.